The 10 T cell receptor beta chains presented below share a single source sample, sequenced in a study of shared clonotypes between healthy human individuals. Naive CD8 isolation took CD45RO-negative cells positively selected for CCR7 and excluded terminally differentiated effector memory CD45RA+ cells. Libraries were prepared by immunoSEQ multiplex PCR; TCRdb keeps only in-frame clonotypes and omits some of them. The sample yields about 600,000 clones, around 95% seen once. Source material: naive CD8+ T cells sorted from blood. These TCRs come from a woman in her twenties or thirties in good health.

This chain links TRBV14 with TRBJ1-1, with D possibly being TRBD1 (5 bases). V gave up 0 bases and J gave up 4 bases, with 18 bases separating them. The CDR3 contains 17 residues. Germline V gene data show CDR1 as SGHDN and CDR2 as FVKESK. The CDR3 protein is CASSQDRWGGGSTEAFF. DNA of the CDR3: TGTGCCAGCAGCCAAGATCGTTGGGGGGGAGGGAGCACTGAAGCTTTCTTT.

The V and J genes are TRBV27 and TRBJ2-5; D not resolved. The end of the DNA aligns better with TRBJ2-7, so the J call may be wrong. The CDR3 has 11 amino acids. Germline CDR1 is MNHEY and CDR2 is SMNVEV (reference sequence). Here the CDR3 DNA reads TGTGCCAGCAGGACAACCTACGAGCAGTACTTC. It is translated as CASRTTYEQYF.

Of note for this clone: This sample includes further DNA sequences coding for the same CDR3. The CDR3 protein is CASSLLGEKLFF. The DNA of the CDR3 is TGTGCCAGCAGCTTACTGGGGGAAAAACTGTTTTTT. J is TRBJ1-4 and V is TRBV13; D is unresolved. The CDR3 is made up of 12 amino acids. The V gene lost 2 bases and the J gene lost 8 bases, with 6 bases spanning the gap. CDR1 is PRHDT and CDR2 is FYEKMQ in the germline V gene (reference sequence).

V and J are TRBV4-1 and TRBJ1-2; D perhaps matches TRBD1 (5 bases). CDR1 is MGHRA and CDR2 is YSYEKL in the germline V gene. V lost 5 bases and J 3 bases, leaving 10 bases between the germline ends. This CDR3 contains 13 residues. CDR3 nucleotides: TGCGCCAGCAGCTCTGACAGATACTATGGCTACACCTTC. The encoded protein is CASSSDRYYGYTF.

This chain links TRBV5-1 with TRBJ1-6; D not resolved. The CDR3 totals 14 residues. V lost 0 bases and J 9 bases, leaving 10 bases between the germline ends. Germline V CDR1 and CDR2: SGHRS, YFSETQ. For the CDR3, the DNA is TGCGCCAGCAGCTTGGACCTGGGTAGTTCACCCCTCCACTTT. As protein: CASSLDLGSSPLHF.

The J gene is TRBJ2-5, the V gene TRBV7-9; D possibly matches TRBD1 or TRBD2 (5 bases each). V lost 4 bases, J lost 1 base, and 7 bases lay in between. CDR1 and CDR2 from the germline V gene are SEHNR and FQNEAQ (reference sequence). The CDR3 sequence is 13 residues long. The CDR3 loop is CASSSGAQETQYF. The CDR3 DNA is TGTGCCAGCAGCTCCGGGGCCCAAGAGACCCAGTACTTC.

The CDR3 sequence: CASSLVLAGVLGTDTQYF. As DNA, the CDR3 is TGTGCCAGCAGCTTAGTTCTAGCGGGAGTCTTGGGCACAGATACGCAGTATTTT. The chain carries TRBV7-2 and TRBJ2-3; 10 bases are a match to TRBD2. CDR1 and CDR2 (germline): SGHTA, FQGNSA. The CDR3 is made up of 18 amino acids. V was clipped by 1 base and J by 1 base; unmatched bases: 8.

The J gene is TRBJ2-7, the V gene TRBV27; weak D call: TRBD2 (5 bases). Germline V gives CDR1 MNHEY, CDR2 SMNVEV (reference sequence). V was pared by 6 bases and J by 3 bases, with 15 bases between. The CDR3 sequence is 14 residues long. CDR3 sequence reads: CASSQPPGIYEQYF. The CDR3 DNA follows: TGTGCCAGCAGCCAACCCCCCGGGATCTACGAGCAGTACTTC.

The chain is built from TRBV16 and TRBJ1-5, with unresolved D. With 0 bases removed from V and 4 bases from J, the gap between germline ends came to 10 bases. Germline lookup yields CDR1 KGHSY and CDR2 FQNENV. The length of the CDR3 is 15 residues. The CDR3 sequence is CASSQSGQLNQPQHF. In DNA, the CDR3 is TGTGCCAGCAGCCAATCGGGTCAGTTAAATCAGCCCCAGCATTTT.

This chain links TRBV27 with TRBJ2-1, with 8 bases fitting TRBD2. With 3 bases clipped from V and 7 bases from J, the junction kept 20 bases outside the gene matches. Per the germline V gene, CDR1 is MNHEY and CDR2 is SMNVEV (reference sequence). The length of the CDR3 is 19 residues. CDR3 sequence (DNA): TGTGCCAGCAGTTTCTCCTCCGTAGTACTAGCGGAGTCTGGTAATGAGCAGTTCTTC. It codes for CASSFSSVVLAESGNEQFF.